This T cell receptor beta chain was captured in a study of blood T cell repertoires in COVID-19. Libraries were prepared by immunoSEQ multiplex PCR; TCRdb keeps only in-frame clonotypes and omits some of them. The sample holds about 220,000 clones; around 88% are singletons and the top ten take about 2.5%. Germline CDR1 reads SGHRS; CDR2 reads YFSETQ. With 0 bases clipped from V and 0 bases from J, the junction kept 3 bases outside the gene matches. The CDR3 length is 16 residues. V gene TRBV5-1 combines with J gene TRBJ2-5, with 9 bases identical to TRBD1. This receptor was taken from a woman aged 40 to 55 with acute COVID-19. Sequenced: PBMCs or T cells enriched from blood (not recorded which). The CDR3 sequence is CASSLVGQGYQETQYF. In DNA, the CDR3 is TGCGCCAGCAGCTTGGTCGGACAGGGGTACCAAGAGACCCAGTACTTC.